A selection of T cell receptor beta chains follows, all from one sample in a study of blood T cell repertoires in COVID-19. The repertoire was sequenced with immunoSEQ multiplex PCR; TCRdb's copy has only in-frame clones and lacks some. The sample contains over 120,000 clones, about 90% of which appear only once. Sequenced: peripheral blood. These receptors all come from a man in his fifties or sixties who had recovered from COVID-19. The CDR3 runs from the conserved cysteine through the conserved F or W. The D gene is left open where the match is weak. The listing skips clone size in some rows; elsewhere it reads once, few, many or a size class.

j_gene,abundance,d_gene,v_gene,CDR3aa,CDR3nt
TRBJ1-5,-,TRBD1,TRBV2,CASSLTGYGNQPQHF,TGTGCCAGCAGTTTGACAGGGTACGGCAATCAGCCCCAGCATTTT
TRBJ1-1,-,-,TRBV14,CASSQEGRGILNTEAFF,TGTGCCAGCAGCCAAGAGGGCAGGGGCATACTTAACACTGAAGCTTTCTTT
TRBJ2-5,once,-,TRBV5-8,CASSKRREGLGRETQYF,TGTGCCAGCAGCAAGCGTCGAGAGGGGTTGGGGAGGGAGACCCAGTACTTC
TRBJ2-5,-,TRBD1,TRBV3-1/TRBV3-2,CASSQDRDSQETQYF,TGTGCCAGCAGCCAAGACCGGGACAGCCAAGAGACCCAGTACTTC
TRBJ2-1,-,-,TRBV5-1,CASGRGRDEQFF,TGCGCCAGCGGCCGGGGTCGGGATGAGCAGTTCTTC
TRBJ1-4,-,TRBD1,TRBV5-6,CASSLTGLREKLFF,TGTGCCAGCAGCCTGACAGGGTTAAGGGAAAAACTGTTTTTT
TRBJ1-2,-,-,TRBV29-1,CSVSGGPTNYGYTF,TGCAGCGTTTCTGGGGGCCCCACTAACTATGGCTACACCTTC
TRBJ2-5,-,-,TRBV5-1,CASSLALGGETQYF,TGCGCCAGCAGCTTGGCCCTGGGGGGAGAGACCCAGTACTTC
TRBJ1-6,once,TRBD1,TRBV5-5,CASSQEDRGRSPLHF,TGTGCCAGCAGCCAAGAAGACAGGGGGCGGTCACCCCTCCACTTT
TRBJ1-2,-,-,TRBV5-6,CASSLLGGAQSNYGYTF,TGTGCCAGCAGCTTGTTAGGGGGGGCGCAGAGCAACTATGGCTACACCTTC
TRBJ1-5,-,TRBD1,TRBV19,CASSGTGGLQPQHF,TGTGCCAGTAGTGGGACAGGAGGTTTGCAGCCCCAGCATTTT
TRBJ1-2,-,-,TRBV18,CASSPLQEPNYGYTF,TGTGCCAGCTCACCACTTCAGGAACCTAACTATGGCTACACCTTC
TRBJ2-1,-,-,TRBV12-5,CASGLVLETEKPYNEQFF,TGTGCTAGTGGTTTGGTACTAGAGACTGAAAAGCCTTACAATGAGCAGTTCTTC
TRBJ1-1,-,-,TRBV5-4,CASSYSRTLGTEAFF,TGTGCCAGCAGTTACTCCAGGACTCTGGGCACTGAAGCTTTCTTT
TRBJ1-2,once,TRBD1,TRBV11-3,CASSSPDRGYGYTF,TGTGCCAGCAGCTCCCCGGACAGGGGATATGGCTACACCTTC
TRBJ1-3,-,-,TRBV6-6,CASREGVGNTIYF,TGTGCCAGCAGGGAAGGGGTCGGAAACACCATATATTTT
TRBJ1-1,-,-,TRBV2,CASSESGHPSAEAFF,TGTGCCAGCAGTGAGTCAGGGCATCCGTCAGCTGAAGCTTTCTTT
TRBJ2-7,once,TRBD1,TRBV7-9,CASSWGQGVSYEQYF,TGTGCCAGCAGCTGGGGACAGGGGGTCTCCTACGAGCAGTACTTC
TRBJ2-7,-,-,TRBV7-2,CASSQQPGEMREQYF,TGTGCCAGCAGCCAACAACCCGGGGAAATGAGAGAGCAGTACTTC
TRBJ2-7,-,-,TRBV6-2/TRBV6-3,CASSYTGKYEQYF,TGTGCCAGCAGTTACACGGGAAAATACGAGCAGTACTTC
TRBJ2-6,-,-,TRBV6-5,CASSAGAGANVLTF,TGTGCCAGCAGCGCAGGGGCTGGGGCCAACGTCCTGACTTTC
TRBJ1-4,-,-,TRBV30,CASGQSNEKLFF,TGTGCCTCGGGGCAGTCAAATGAAAAACTGTTTTTT
TRBJ2-1,-,-,TRBV6-5,CASSYGRAGNEQFF,TGTGCCAGCAGTTACGGCAGGGCGGGAAATGAGCAGTTCTTC
TRBJ2-7,few,TRBD1,TRBV6-2/TRBV6-3,CASSYSLDRGSAEQYF,TGTGCCAGCAGTTACTCACTCGACAGGGGAAGTGCCGAGCAGTACTTC
TRBJ1-1,-,TRBD1,TRBV11-2,CASSPRTGSTEAFF,TGTGCCAGCAGCCCCCGGACAGGGAGTACTGAAGCTTTCTTT
TRBJ1-3,-,TRBD1,TRBV18,CASSPLTGVAGNTIYF,TGTGCCAGCTCACCTCTCACAGGGGTAGCTGGAAACACCATATATTTT
TRBJ2-3,-,TRBD2,TRBV9,CASSISSGGVTDTQYF,TGTGCCAGCAGCATCTCTAGCGGGGGTGTGACAGATACGCAGTATTTT
TRBJ2-7,few,-,TRBV7-2,CASSDPRGSYEQYF,TGTGCCAGCAGCGACCCACGGGGATCCTACGAGCAGTACTTC
TRBJ2-7,-,-,TRBV5-4,CASSSSSYEQYF,TGTGCCAGCAGCTCCAGCTCCTACGAGCAGTACTTC
TRBJ2-1,-,TRBD2,TRBV7-7,CASRLETSGGDLISSYNEQFF,TGTGCCAGCAGGTTGGAGACTAGCGGGGGGGACCTGATAAGCTCCTACAATGAGCAGTTCTTC
TRBJ1-1,-,-,TRBV5-4,CASSVTPQATEAFF,TGTGCCAGCAGCGTAACACCACAGGCCACTGAAGCTTTCTTT
TRBJ2-7,-,-,TRBV5-6,CASSLFPLLYEQYF,TGTGCCAGCAGCTTGTTTCCCTTACTCTACGAGCAGTACTTC
TRBJ1-5,-,-,TRBV19,CASTRGGSYNQPQHF,TGTGCCAGCACCCGGGGAGGCTCTTACAATCAGCCCCAGCATTTT